The 24 T cell receptor beta chains in this list originate from one sample, sequenced in a study of blood T cells in healthy people across ages. For the second PCR, which ran for roughly 7 to 11 cycles, a sample-barcoded 5' primer and a J-beta primer mix were used. TCRdb re-called the 5' RACE reads with MiXCR, one entry per CDR3 protein. The sample lists some 1.5 million distinct CDR3 sequences; 42% were seen once. Sequenced sample: blood. The receptors shown here come from a woman younger than 30 in good health.

This rearrangement joins TRBV4-1 to TRBJ1-5; D not resolved. Trimming took off 2 bases at V and 5 bases at J, with 10 bases between the two ends. The germline CDR1 and CDR2 sequences are MGHRA and YSYEKL. The CDR3 sequence is 14 residues long. This chain's CDR3 is CASSQLRDYQPQHF. Here the CDR3 DNA reads TGCGCCAGCAGCCAACTCCGGGATTATCAGCCCCAGCATTTT.

This chain joins TRBV2 and TRBJ2-4; D is perhaps TRBD2 (7 bases). The end of the DNA fits TRBJ2-7 better, so the J call may be wrong. Germline V gene lookup returns CDR1 SNHLY and CDR2 FYNNEI. This CDR3 is built from 15 residues. The DNA for the CDR3 is TGTGCCAGCACCGGGGGGCAGGGGCCGTCCTACGAGCAGTACTTC. Its protein product is CASTGGQGPSYEQYF.

The CDR3 spells CASSFTGVGYTF. The CDR3 coding sequence is TGTGCCAGCAGTTTTACAGGGGTCGGCTACACCTTC. V and J are TRBV28 and TRBJ1-2; 7 bases map to TRBD1. This CDR3 region has 12 residues. The J segment lost 8 bases and the V segment lost 3 bases, leaving 3 bases of the junction unmatched. Germline V gene data show CDR1 as MDHEN and CDR2 as SYDVKM.

This clonotype was seen a handful of times. V gene TRBV27 combines with J gene TRBJ1-1; a weak D match, TRBD1 (5 bases). V lost 5 bases to trimming and J lost 5 bases, with 15 bases between them. This CDR3 comprises 14 residues. Per germline, CDR1 MNHEY and CDR2 SMNVEV (reference sequence). The CDR3 bases are TGTGCCAGCAGTCTACTTTCGGGGGGTACTGAAGCTTTCTTT. This translates into CASSLLSGGTEAFF.

This clonotype came up a few times. The CDR3: CATSASGGTNEQFF. In DNA, the CDR3 is TGTGCCACCAGTGCAAGCGGGGGGACCAATGAGCAGTTCTTC. The chain is built from TRBV24-1 and TRBJ2-1; 9 bases are shared with TRBD2. V lost 5 bases to trimming and J lost 6 bases; unmatched junction nucleotides: 4. The germline V gene encodes CDR1 KGHDR and CDR2 SFDVKD. The CDR3 consists of 14 residues.

The rearrangement joins TRBV7-9 to TRBJ2-7; 13 positions match TRBD2. The CDR3 extends over 15 amino acids. Germline CDR1 is SEHNR and CDR2 is FQNEAQ (reference sequence). Germline trimming cut 4 bases from V and 6 bases from J; bases unmatched to any gene: 6. CDR3 sequence (DNA): TGTGCCAGCAGCTATCACGGACTAGCGGGAGTCGAGCAGTACTTC. Translating gives CASSYHGLAGVEQYF.

This clonotype was counted at least ten times. The chain has TRBV2 and TRBJ1-5; 7 nucleotides match TRBD1. CDR1 and CDR2 from the germline V gene are SNHLY and FYNNEI. V was pared by 3 bases and J by 2 bases, with 4 bases of the junction left unmatched. This CDR3 contains 15 residues. CDR3 amino acids: CASSDEGAGNQPQHF. The CDR3 DNA follows: TGTGCCAGCAGTGATGAGGGGGCCGGCAATCAGCCCCAGCATTTT.

The V gene is TRBV11-2, the J gene TRBJ2-7; D gene ambiguous. Germline V gives CDR1 SGHAT, CDR2 FQNNGV. V lost 5 bases to trimming and J lost 1 base, with 12 bases between them. CDR3 size: 14 residues. In DNA, the CDR3 is TGTGCCAGCAGCGCCTTACATGCATCCTACGAGCAGTACTTC. It codes for CASSALHASYEQYF.

The genes are TRBV10-2 and TRBJ1-5, with TRBD1 identical over 7 bases. J lost 4 bases, V lost 7 bases, and 4 bases had no gene match. CDR1 and CDR2 from the germline V gene are WSHSY and SAAADI. The CDR3 is made up of 13 amino acids. The CDR3 bases are TGCGCCAGCATACAGGGGTGGAATCAGCCCCAGCATTTT. The encoded protein is CASIQGWNQPQHF.

V gene TRBV5-1 combines with J gene TRBJ2-3; D not certain. The CDR3 has 13 amino acids. Deletions cut 2 bases from V and 4 bases from J, with 8 bases between. Germline CDR1 reads SGHRS; CDR2 reads YFSETQ. The chain's CDR3 is CASSFTTSDTQYF. In DNA, the CDR3 is TGCGCCAGCAGCTTTACAACGTCAGATACGCAGTATTTT.

The chain recombines TRBV7-2 with TRBJ1-2; 10 nucleotides align to TRBD1. The CDR3 runs to 17 residues. From germline, CDR1 is SGHTA and CDR2 FQGNSA. Germline trimming cut 2 bases from V and 6 bases from J; bases unmatched to any gene: 12. Here the CDR3 DNA reads TGTGCCAGCAGCTTAATTTGGACAGGGGGAAGAGCGGATGGCTACACCTTC. Translating gives CASSLIWTGGRADGYTF.

This clonotype has more than one count but fewer than ten. The chain carries TRBV27 and TRBJ1-4; 10 nucleotides line up with TRBD1. CDR1 and CDR2 (germline): MNHEY, SMNVEV (reference sequence). The CDR3 contains 15 residues. V trimming: 6 bases; J trimming: 7 bases; junction bases outside the gene matches: 8. The CDR3, as DNA: TGTGCCAGCAGCCGGGCGGGACAGGGGATTGAAAAACTGTTTTTT. This encodes CASSRAGQGIEKLFF.

The chain is built from TRBV7-2 and TRBJ2-2; TRBD1 might be the D (6 bases). The CDR3 runs to 16 residues. V lost 4 bases, J lost 2 bases, and 14 bases lay in between. CDR1 and CDR2 from the germline V gene are SGHTA and FQGNSA. The CDR3 DNA reads TGTGCCAGCAGCTACCAACAGGGACCTAACACCGGGGAGCTGTTTTTT. Its translation is CASSYQQGPNTGELFF.

V gene TRBV2 combines with J gene TRBJ1-2; possible D gene TRBD1, 6 bases. From germline, CDR1 is SNHLY and CDR2 FYNNEI. The CDR3 consists of 14 residues. Trimming pared 3 bases from V and 2 bases from J, leaving 10 bases between. Here the CDR3 reads CASSDARGNYGYTF. Written as DNA, the CDR3 is TGTGCCAGCAGTGACGCCAGGGGAAACTATGGCTACACCTTC.

The J gene is TRBJ1-2, the V gene TRBV6-1, with D uncertain. Germline V lookup: CDR1 MNHNS, CDR2 SASEGT. CDR3 size: 11 residues. V was pared by 8 bases and J by 6 bases, with 10 bases between. CDR3 amino acids: CASSGLHGYTF. DNA for the CDR3: TGTGCCAGCTCCGGGCTGCATGGCTACACCTTC.

The chain employs TRBV9 and TRBJ2-1; D is possibly TRBD2 (5 bases). The J call may be in error: the DNA end matches TRBJ2-7 better. The CDR3 has 14 residues. Germline lookup yields CDR1 SGDLS and CDR2 YYNGEE. The CDR3 sequence is CASSVLAVGNEQYF. CDR3 DNA sequence: TGTGCCAGCAGCGTCCTAGCAGTGGGGAATGAGCAGTACTTC.

This clonotype was picked up a small number of times. The genes are TRBV5-1 and TRBJ2-7, with 7 bases that match TRBD1. V dropped 0 bases and J dropped 1; count of bases not matched to a gene: 7. The germline gives CDR1 SGHRS, CDR2 YFSETQ. The CDR3 has 16 residues. DNA of the CDR3: TGCGCCAGCAGCTTGGCAGGGGGTGTCCTATCCTACGAGCAGTACTTC. Its protein is CASSLAGGVLSYEQYF.

The chain joins TRBV10-3 to TRBJ2-3, with 8 bases aligning to TRBD1. The CDR3 is 13 residues long. CDR1 is ENHRY, CDR2 SYGVKD, per germline. The V segment lost 7 bases and the J segment 5 bases; nucleotides outside the gene matches: 5. The CDR3: CAITGQGLDTQYF. CDR3 bases: TGTGCCATCACCGGACAGGGTCTAGATACGCAGTATTTT.

This clonotype has a handful of counts. The chain carries TRBV7-9 and TRBJ1-1, with D possibly being TRBD1 (5 bases). V was trimmed by 3 bases and J by 6 bases, leaving 8 bases between them. Germline CDR1 SEHNR, CDR2 FQNEAQ (reference sequence). The CDR3 has 12 residues. The DNA for the CDR3 is TGTGCCAGCAGCTTCGGGACGGCTGAAGCTTTCTTT. It yields the protein CASSFGTAEAFF.

This CDR3 reads CASSQMSRGPNYGYTF. Written as DNA, the CDR3 is TGCGCCAGCAGCCAAATGAGTCGGGGGCCTAACTATGGCTACACCTTC. This chain links TRBV4-1 with TRBJ1-2; maybe TRBD1 (6 bases). V lost 2 bases and J lost 0, with 13 bases in between. This CDR3 region has 16 residues. Germline CDR1 is MGHRA and CDR2 is YSYEKL.

The genes are TRBV12-3 or TRBV12-4 and TRBJ2-2, with D maybe TRBD1 (5 bases). V lost 0 bases and J lost 10, with 12 bases in between. The CDR3 length is 14 residues. In nucleotides, the CDR3 is TGTGCCAGCAGTTTAGCCAGGGTTTTTGAGGAGCTGTTTTTT. It yields the protein CASSLARVFEELFF.

In this sample, this clonotype turned up once. The chain recombines TRBV7-2 with TRBJ2-2, with 10 bases fitting TRBD1. The CDR3 has 16 residues. The germline CDR1 and CDR2 sequences are SGHTA and FQGNSA. The V and J ends lost 4 bases and 7 bases, in that order; junction bases with no gene match: 9. CDR3 DNA: TGTGCCAGCAGCTCGCGGGACAGGGGATTTGGCGGGGAGCTGTTTTTT. This translates into CASSSRDRGFGGELFF.

The chain combines TRBV20-1 with TRBJ2-2; D is unclear. The V gene's germline CDR1 is DFQATT and CDR2 SNEGSKA (reference sequence). The V and J ends lost 1 base and 6 bases respectively, with 6 bases between them. The CDR3 sequence is 12 residues long. The CDR3 here is CSARGDPGELFF. The CDR3 coding sequence is TGCAGTGCTAGAGGTGATCCCGGGGAGCTGTTTTTT.

Comments on this clonotype: One junction end does not reproduce the germline sequence, and a read error may be involved. The gene calls are TRBV28 and TRBJ2-1; 9 bases align to TRBD1. Germline values: CDR1 MDHEN, CDR2 SYDVKM. There are 15 residues in the CDR3. The CDR3 protein is CASRGGGQGSNEQVF. Written as DNA, the CDR3 is TGTGCCAGCAGGGGGGGGGGACAGGGTTCGAATGAGCAGGTCTTC.